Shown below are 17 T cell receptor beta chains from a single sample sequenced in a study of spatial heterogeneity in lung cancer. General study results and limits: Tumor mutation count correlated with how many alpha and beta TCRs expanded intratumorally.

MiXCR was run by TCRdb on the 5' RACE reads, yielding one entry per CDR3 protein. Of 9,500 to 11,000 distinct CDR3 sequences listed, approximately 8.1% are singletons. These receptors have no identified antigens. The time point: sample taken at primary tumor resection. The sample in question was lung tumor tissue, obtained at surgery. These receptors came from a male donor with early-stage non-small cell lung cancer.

The DNA of the CDR3 is TGCAGCGTTGAGTGGGCGCCCACAGATACGCAGTATTTT. Protein product: CSVEWAPTDTQYF. The J gene is TRBJ2-3, the V gene TRBV29-1, with no clear D. CDR1 and CDR2 (germline): SQVTM, ANQGSEA. The V end was cut by 3 bases, the J end by 2 bases, with 9 bases between. This CDR3 comprises 13 residues.

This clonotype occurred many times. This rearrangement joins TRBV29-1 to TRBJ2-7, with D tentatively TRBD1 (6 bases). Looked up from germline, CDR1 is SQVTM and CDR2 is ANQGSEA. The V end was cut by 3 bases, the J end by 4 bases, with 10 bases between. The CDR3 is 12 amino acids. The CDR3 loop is CSVEGRGYEQYF. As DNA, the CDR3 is TGCAGCGTTGAGGGCAGGGGTTACGAGCAGTACTTC.

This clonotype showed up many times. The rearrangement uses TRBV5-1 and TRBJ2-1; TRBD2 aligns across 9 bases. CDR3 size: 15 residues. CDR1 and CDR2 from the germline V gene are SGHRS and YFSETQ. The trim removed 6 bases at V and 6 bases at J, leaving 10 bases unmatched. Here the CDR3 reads CASTILAGEGNEQFF. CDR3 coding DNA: TGCGCCAGCACCATTTTAGCGGGAGAGGGCAATGAGCAGTTCTTC.

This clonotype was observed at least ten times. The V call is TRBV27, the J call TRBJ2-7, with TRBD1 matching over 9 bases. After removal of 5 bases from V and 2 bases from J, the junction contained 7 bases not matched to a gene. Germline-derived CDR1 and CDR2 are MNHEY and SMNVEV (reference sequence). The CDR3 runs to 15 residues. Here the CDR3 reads CASSPGTGIPYEQYF. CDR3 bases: TGTGCCAGCAGTCCAGGGACAGGGATTCCCTACGAGCAGTACTTC.

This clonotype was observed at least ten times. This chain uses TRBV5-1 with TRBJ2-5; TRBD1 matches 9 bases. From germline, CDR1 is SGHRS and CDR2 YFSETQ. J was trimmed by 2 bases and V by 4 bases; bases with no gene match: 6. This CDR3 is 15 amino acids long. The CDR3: CASSPGQGIQETQYF. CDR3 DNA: TGCGCCAGCAGCCCGGGACAGGGTATACAAGAGACCCAGTACTTC.

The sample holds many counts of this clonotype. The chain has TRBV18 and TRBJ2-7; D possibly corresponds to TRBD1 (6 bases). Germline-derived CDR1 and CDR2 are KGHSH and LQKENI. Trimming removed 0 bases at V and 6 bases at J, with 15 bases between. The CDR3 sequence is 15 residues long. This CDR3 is CASSPPSGTTSEQYF. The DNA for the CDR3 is TGTGCCAGCTCACCACCCTCCGGGACAACCTCCGAGCAGTACTTC.

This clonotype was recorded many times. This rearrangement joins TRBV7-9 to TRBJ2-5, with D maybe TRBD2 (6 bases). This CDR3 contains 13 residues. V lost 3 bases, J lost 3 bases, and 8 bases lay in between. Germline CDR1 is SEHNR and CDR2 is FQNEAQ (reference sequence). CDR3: CASSFLAEETQYF. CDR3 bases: TGTGCCAGCAGCTTTTTAGCGGAAGAGACCCAGTACTTC.

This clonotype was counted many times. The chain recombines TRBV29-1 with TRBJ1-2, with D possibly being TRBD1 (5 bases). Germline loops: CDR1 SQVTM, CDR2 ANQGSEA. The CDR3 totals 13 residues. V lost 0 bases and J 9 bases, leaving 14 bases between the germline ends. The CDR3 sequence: CSVEDAVGRSYTF. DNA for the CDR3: TGCAGCGTTGAAGATGCGGTGGGACGGAGCTACACCTTC.

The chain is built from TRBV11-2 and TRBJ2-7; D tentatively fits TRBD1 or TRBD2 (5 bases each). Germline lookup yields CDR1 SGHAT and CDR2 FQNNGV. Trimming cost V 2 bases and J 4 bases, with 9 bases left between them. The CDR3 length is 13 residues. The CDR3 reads CASSLRGDYEQYF. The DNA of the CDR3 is TGTGCCAGCAGCTTAAGGGGAGATTACGAGCAGTACTTC.

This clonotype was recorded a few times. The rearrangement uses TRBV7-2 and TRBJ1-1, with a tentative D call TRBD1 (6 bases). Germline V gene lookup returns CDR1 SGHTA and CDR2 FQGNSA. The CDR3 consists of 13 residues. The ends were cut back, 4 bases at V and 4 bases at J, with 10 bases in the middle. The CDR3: CASSSQGITEAFF. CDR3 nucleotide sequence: TGTGCCAGCAGCTCACAGGGTATCACTGAAGCTTTCTTT.

The CDR3 DNA reads as TGCAGTGCTAGAGGATCCAGCCGGGAGACCCAGTACTTC. As protein: CSARGSSRETQYF. The chain joins TRBV20-1 to TRBJ2-5; D is unclear. Trimming took 1 base from V and 5 from J, leaving 11 bases between them. CDR3 length: 13 amino acids. The germline gives CDR1 DFQATT, CDR2 SNEGSKA (reference sequence).

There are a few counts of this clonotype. The CDR3 protein is CASSQDLPGGTGELFF. The CDR3 coding sequence is TGCGCCAGCAGCCAAGATCTTCCGGGGGGAACCGGGGAGCTGTTTTTT. The chain carries TRBV4-3 and TRBJ2-2; 7 positions match TRBD2. Looked up from germline, CDR1 is LGHNA and CDR2 is YSLEER. J was trimmed by 5 bases and V by 0 bases; bases with no gene match: 6. This CDR3 spans 16 amino acids.

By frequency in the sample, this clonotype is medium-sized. The CDR3, as DNA: TGTGCCACCAGCCAGACGACAGGGACCTATGGCTACACCTTC. Its protein is CATSQTTGTYGYTF. The chain links TRBV15 to TRBJ1-2; TRBD1 agrees at 7 bases. Germline V lookup: CDR1 LNHNV, CDR2 YYDKDF (reference sequence). The CDR3 has 14 residues. Unmatched junction bases numbered 7, after V lost 5 bases and J lost 4 bases.

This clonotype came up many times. The CDR3 nucleotides read TGCAGTGCAGAGAGGGGACTTCTTTACAATGAGCAGTTCTTC. Translating gives CSAERGLLYNEQFF. V and J are TRBV20-1 and TRBJ2-1; tentative D call: TRBD2 (6 bases). Germline lookup yields CDR1 DFQATT and CDR2 SNEGSKA (reference sequence). V lost 6 bases to trimming and J lost 4 bases, with 16 bases between them. The CDR3 is made up of 14 amino acids.

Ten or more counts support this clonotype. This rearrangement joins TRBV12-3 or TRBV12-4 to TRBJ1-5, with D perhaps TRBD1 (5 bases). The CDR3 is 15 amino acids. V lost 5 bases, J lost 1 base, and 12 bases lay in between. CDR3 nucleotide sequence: TGTGCCAGCAGTGCCGGGACGGTGAGCAATCAGCCCCAGCATTTT. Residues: CASSAGTVSNQPQHF.

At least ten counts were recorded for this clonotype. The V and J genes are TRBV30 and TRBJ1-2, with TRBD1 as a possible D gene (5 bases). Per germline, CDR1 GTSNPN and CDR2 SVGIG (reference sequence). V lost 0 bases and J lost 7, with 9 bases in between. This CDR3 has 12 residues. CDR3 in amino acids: CAWSVRGFGYTF. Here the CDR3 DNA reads TGTGCCTGGAGTGTACGGGGCTTTGGCTACACCTTC.

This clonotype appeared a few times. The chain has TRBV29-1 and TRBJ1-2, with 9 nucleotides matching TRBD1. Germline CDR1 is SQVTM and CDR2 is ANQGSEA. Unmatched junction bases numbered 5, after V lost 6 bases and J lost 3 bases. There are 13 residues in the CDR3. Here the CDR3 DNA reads TGCAGCGTCCGGGACAGGGAGGACTATGGCTACACCTTC. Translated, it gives CSVRDREDYGYTF.